Following are 3 T cell receptor beta chains from one sample sequenced in a study of cytomegalovirus exposure and HLA in healthy donors. 60 Vbeta and 13 Jbeta primers were used in PCR. Data came from immunoSEQ multiplex PCR; TCRdb stores just in-frame clones and leaves some out. This table has about 120,000 clones, about four fifths appearing once. Material: PBMCs. Receptors were obtained from a woman aged 25-40 years in good health and CMV-seronegative.

This clone came up once. The chain carries TRBV7-2 and TRBJ2-1, with D unresolved. The CDR3 extends over 15 amino acids. V was cut by 4 bases and J by 2 bases, with 12 bases left in between. The germline V gene has CDR1 SGHTA and CDR2 FQGNSA. CDR3 nucleotides: TGTGCCAGCAGCTCCCAAGAGCGTCCCTACAATGAGCAGTTCTTC. Its protein is CASSSQERPYNEQFF.

V is TRBV7-6 and J is TRBJ2-7, with D possibly matching TRBD2 (5 bases). Germline assignment: CDR1 SGHVS and CDR2 FNYEAQ. CDR3 size: 13 residues. Trimming removed 5 bases at V and 3 bases at J, with 11 bases between. CDR3 bases: TGTGCCAGCAGCGCAAATGAGGGCTACGAGCAGTACTTC. It is translated as CASSANEGYEQYF.

In this sample, this clone turned up once. The chain joins TRBV9 to TRBJ2-7; a weak D match, TRBD2 (5 bases). This CDR3 spans 13 amino acids. Germline V gives CDR1 SGDLS, CDR2 YYNGEE. V dropped 0 bases and J dropped 6 bases, with 10 bases sitting between them. CDR3 sequence (DNA): TGTGCCAGCAGCGTAGTCCTAGCCGGCGAGCAGTACTTC. It translates to CASSVVLAGEQYF.